A single sample gave rise to the 21 T cell receptor beta chains below, sequenced in a study of sequential checkpoint blockade in melanoma. Sequenced by immunoSEQ multiplex PCR; TCRdb stores in-frame clones only, minus some. The sample includes 10,000 or so clones, around two thirds of them seen just once. Treatment described: randomized to nivolumab then ipilimumab (arm A) or the reverse (arm B). The sequencing used CD8+ T cells sorted from blood (inferred from file names), collected from a patient given nivolumab and ipilimumab in sequence. The receptors were gathered from a human donor with melanoma.

The gene calls are TRBV2 and TRBJ2-7; D call uncertain. The CDR3 covers 11 residues. Trimming stripped 7 bases from V and 4 bases from J, with 8 bases between. Germline values: CDR1 SNHLY, CDR2 FYNNEI. DNA of the CDR3: TGTGCCAGCACTAACCCTTACGAGCAGTACTTC. It codes for CASTNPYEQYF.

The V call is TRBV28, the J call TRBJ1-2; possibly TRBD1 for D (5 bases). The germline V and J ends were trimmed by 6 bases and 8 bases, with 19 bases remaining between them. Per the germline V gene, CDR1 is MDHEN and CDR2 is SYDVKM. CDR3 length equals 14 residues. The CDR3 spells CASSLNPGIAGYTF. In DNA, the CDR3 is TGTGCCAGCAGCTTAAACCCAGGGATAGCCGGCTACACCTTC.

The gene calls are TRBV27 and TRBJ1-2; a possible D gene is TRBD1 (6 bases). Germline V gives CDR1 MNHEY, CDR2 SMNVEV (reference sequence). This CDR3 spans 15 amino acids. The V end lost 4 bases, the J end lost 3 bases, and 15 bases lay between the germline ends. The CDR3 region is CASSSILDSYYGYTF. The CDR3 DNA reads TGTGCCAGCAGTTCAATACTGGACAGCTACTATGGCTACACCTTC.

V gene TRBV6-4 combines with J gene TRBJ1-6; D gene uncertain. V lost 2 bases, J lost 7 bases, and 6 bases lay in between. Germline lookup yields CDR1 MRHNA and CDR2 SNTAGT. The CDR3 spans 13 residues. The chain's CDR3 is CASSDGSNSPLHF. The CDR3 nucleotides read TGTGCCAGCAGTGACGGCTCGAATTCACCCCTCCACTTT.

The chain carries TRBV4-1 and TRBJ1-5; D is unclear. The V gene lost 1 base and the J gene lost 5 bases, with 12 bases spanning the gap. The CDR3 is 15 residues long. Germline assignment: CDR1 MGHRA and CDR2 YSYEKL. This chain's CDR3 is CASSQGPQEDQPQHF. The CDR3 bases are TGCGCCAGCAGCCAAGGACCGCAGGAGGATCAGCCCCAGCATTTT.

The chain links TRBV9 to TRBJ1-4; perhaps TRBD1 as D (6 bases). Trimming pared 4 bases from V and 2 bases from J, leaving 12 bases between. There are 15 residues in the CDR3. The germline gives CDR1 SGDLS, CDR2 YYNGEE. The CDR3 DNA is TGTGCCAGCAGCCCCGGGACAAGTACTAATGAAAAACTGTTTTTT. Its translation is CASSPGTSTNEKLFF.

About this clone: An end of the junction differs from the germline gene, which may be a read error. The chain is built from TRBV7-7 and TRBJ2-1; 14 bases fit TRBD2. The CDR3 is 18 residues long. CDR1 and CDR2 (germline): SSHAT, FNYEAQ (reference sequence). CDR3 sequence reads: CASSPGTSGSITYNEQFF. Written as DNA, the CDR3 is TGTGCTAGCAGCCCAGGGACTAGCGGGAGTATCACCTACAATGAGCAGTTCTTC.

The chain is built from TRBV9 and TRBJ2-7, with D unresolved. The CDR3 extends over 15 amino acids. Trimming shortened V by 0 bases and J by 4 bases, and 14 bases separated the two germline ends. The germline V gene has CDR1 SGDLS and CDR2 YYNGEE. The CDR3 sequence: CASSVEAAAIYEQYF. The CDR3 DNA reads as TGTGCCAGCAGCGTAGAGGCGGCTGCCATTTACGAGCAGTACTTC.

Only a few counts were recorded for this clone. The chain has TRBV14 and TRBJ1-1; perhaps TRBD1 as D (5 bases). Germline-derived CDR1 and CDR2 are SGHDN and FVKESK. The V gene lost 1 base and the J gene lost 3 bases, with 9 bases spanning the gap. This CDR3 contains 14 residues. CDR3 sequence reads: CASSQGSGDTEAFF. The DNA for the CDR3 is TGTGCCAGCAGCCAAGGATCGGGGGACACTGAAGCTTTCTTT.

This clone was counted only a few times. The chain carries TRBV4-2 and TRBJ2-7; 7 bases are shared with TRBD1. Germline-derived CDR1 and CDR2 are LGHNA and YNFKEQ. The CDR3 is 13 residues long. J lost 0 bases, V lost 6 bases, and 2 bases had no gene match. The DNA of the CDR3 is TGTGCCAGCAGGCGGACAGGCTCCTACGAGCAGTACTTC. This gives the protein CASRRTGSYEQYF.

The chain has TRBV28 and TRBJ2-3; 8 bases line up with TRBD2. Germline CDR1 and CDR2: MDHEN and SYDVKM. CDR3 size: 15 residues. J lost 4 bases, V lost 6 bases, and 9 bases had no gene match. CDR3 sequence: CASRPSGSVSDTQYF. CDR3 DNA: TGTGCCAGCAGGCCCAGCGGGAGTGTCTCAGATACGCAGTATTTT. Full variable domain (rest looked up from reference TRBV28 and TRBJ2-3): DVKVTQSSRYLVKRTGEKVFLECVQDMDHENMFWYRQDPGLGLRLIYFSYDVKMKEKGDIPEGYSVSREKKERFSLILESASTNQTSMYLCASRPSGSVSDTQYFGPGTRLTVL.

The chain combines TRBV29-1 with TRBJ2-7; TRBD1 matches 10 bases. V shed 6 bases, J shed 0 bases, and the junction held 14 bases outside the gene matches. The CDR3 spans 17 residues. Germline values: CDR1 SQVTM, CDR2 ANQGSEA. The CDR3 sequence: CSVAGTGVYTFSYEQYF. The DNA of the CDR3 is TGCAGCGTCGCCGGGACAGGGGTCTACACCTTCTCCTACGAGCAGTACTTC.

The chain couples TRBV9 to TRBJ2-1; 12 bases match TRBD2. Germline V gene data show CDR1 as SGDLS and CDR2 as YYNGEE. The V gene end was trimmed by 3 bases and the J gene end by 1 base; junction bases not matched to a gene: 8. CDR3 length: 18 residues. For the CDR3, the DNA is TGTGCCAGCAGCGAGGCTAGCGGGGGGGCCCAGTCCTACAATGAGCAGTTCTTC. Translation: CASSEASGGAQSYNEQFF.

The chain couples TRBV6-5 to TRBJ2-7; TRBD2 aligns across 7 bases. The CDR3 sequence is 15 residues long. J gave up 6 bases and V 6 bases, and 14 bases lay outside the gene matches. Germline values: CDR1 MNHEY, CDR2 SVGAGI. The CDR3 loop is CASSRNPWGEGEQYF. The CDR3 nucleotides are TGTGCCAGCAGCCGCAACCCGTGGGGGGAGGGCGAGCAGTACTTC.

There are a few counts of this clone. A read error is the likely source, as a far larger clone sits one nucleotide away. J is TRBJ2-7 and V is TRBV5-5; TRBD2 might be the D (6 bases). Germline V gene sequence: CDR1 SGHKS, CDR2 YYEKEE (reference sequence). CDR3 length: 14 amino acids. Between the trimmed V and J ends, which lost 2 bases and 3 bases, there was a span of 12 bases. Here the CDR3 reads CASSLAGLGYEQYF. In DNA form, the CDR3 reads TGTGCCAGCAGCTTAGCGGGCCTCGGCTACGAGCAGTACTTC.

This clone is large (0.1 to 1%) in the sample. The gene calls are TRBV28 and TRBJ2-7; weak D call: TRBD1 (6 bases). The CDR3 loop spans 14 amino acids. Germline assignment: CDR1 MDHEN and CDR2 SYDVKM. Trimming took 8 bases from V and 2 from J, leaving 16 bases between them. The CDR3 bases are TGTGCCAGCCGATTAAGACAGGATACCTACGAGCAGTACTTC. It encodes CASRLRQDTYEQYF.

J is TRBJ2-1 and V is TRBV29-1, with 7 positions matching TRBD1. This CDR3 spans 13 amino acids. V dropped 1 base and J dropped 12; count of bases not matched to a gene: 9. CDR1 and CDR2 (germline): SQVTM, ANQGSEA. In nucleotides, the CDR3 is TGCAGCGTTGAAGTTCCGGGGACAGTTGGGCAGTTCTTC. This translates into CSVEVPGTVGQFF.

There are a few counts of this clone. The chain couples TRBV6-5 to TRBJ2-7; D may be TRBD2 (6 bases). Trimming left V 11 bases short and J 0 bases short, with 17 bases between. This CDR3 region has 14 residues. Germline values: CDR1 MNHEY, CDR2 SVGAGI. For the CDR3, the DNA is TGTGCCTCCGCGGGGACGGCAAGCTCCTACGAGCAGTACTTC. Translation gives CASAGTASSYEQYF.

The chain joins TRBV6-1 to TRBJ2-7, with 8 bases that match TRBD2. Trimming cost V 7 bases and J 6 bases; bases outside gene matches: 14. This CDR3 comprises 15 residues. Germline CDR1 reads MNHNS; CDR2 reads SASEGT. In DNA form, the CDR3 reads TGTGCCAGCACCTACTTAGGGACTAGAATCCGCGAGCAGTACTTC. It is translated as CASTYLGTRIREQYF.

The chain is built from TRBV27 and TRBJ2-7; 11 nucleotides agree with TRBD2. The germline gives CDR1 MNHEY, CDR2 SMNVEV (reference sequence). The ends lost 7 bases at V and 4 bases at J; junction bases unmatched: 9. This CDR3 has 15 residues. CDR3 sequence: CASTGTSGSRYEQYF. The CDR3 region has the DNA TGTGCCAGCACCGGGACTAGCGGCTCTCGGTACGAGCAGTACTTC.

Only a few counts were recorded for this clone. The rearrangement links TRBV7-8 to TRBJ2-7; 11 bases fit TRBD1. The trim removed 3 bases at V and 2 bases at J, leaving 0 bases unmatched. Germline CDR1 reads SGHVS; CDR2 reads FQNEAQ. This CDR3 has 14 amino acids. CDR3 nucleotides: TGTGCCAGCAGCTTGGGACAGGGGGCCTACGAGCAGTACTTC. This gives the protein CASSLGQGAYEQYF.